This T cell receptor beta chain was found in a study of cytomegalovirus exposure and HLA in healthy donors. Study-level information: Genotyping showed 81% of hundreds of donors falling in the Caucasian-associated ancestry cluster.

CDR1 and CDR2 from the germline V gene are SGHTA and FQGNSA. The CDR3 runs 15 residues. The junction had 5 bases not matched to a gene; V was cut back by 1 base and J by 5 bases. As to this clone: Its antigen remains unidentified.

PCR amplification relied on 60 Vbeta primers (plus 13 Jbeta primers). Assay: immunoSEQ multiplex PCR; the TCRdb copy retains only in-frame clones and omits some. Of over 90,000 clones listed, around 65% were seen once; the top ten hold roughly 3%. Study-level results: According to an earlier analysis, most TCR beta V segments yielded productive rearrangements about 87% or about 30% of the time. V segments that were indistinguishable, TRBV6-2 and TRBV6-3 among them, were omitted from analysis. Testing in vitro showed a few CMV-associated chains specific for CMV antigens.

Sequencing was performed on PBMCs. This clonotype originated in a woman in her forties or fifties in good health and CMV-seronegative. The genes are TRBV7-2 and TRBJ2-5; 9 bases line up with TRBD2. CDR3 sequence reads: CASSLGPSGMETQYF. The DNA for the CDR3 is TGTGCCAGCAGCTTAGGCCCTAGCGGGATGGAGACCCAGTACTTC.